This T cell receptor beta chain stems from a study of blood T cell repertoires in COVID-19. This CDR3 spans 18 amino acids. The V gene's germline CDR1 is SEHNR and CDR2 FQNEAQ (reference sequence). Trimming cost V 3 bases and J 0 bases; bases outside gene matches: 5. Sequenced by immunoSEQ multiplex PCR; TCRdb stores in-frame clones only, minus some. The sample has tens of thousands of clones; 75% to 90% are singletons. This receptor was obtained from a woman in her 70s with acute or convalescent COVID-19. V is TRBV7-9 and J is TRBJ2-6; TRBD1 matches at 10 bases. Sequencing was performed on peripheral blood. As DNA, the CDR3 is TGTGCCAGCAGCTTGGGGACAGGGGCGCTCTCTGGGGCCAACGTCCTGACTTTC. It encodes CASSLGTGALSGANVLTF.